Reported below is one T cell receptor beta chain. The data belong to a study of blood T cell repertoires in COVID-19. In the study overall: Acute and convalescent COVID-19 samples came from the United States, Italy and Spain. PBMCs, B-cell-depleted T cells, or T cells were the source of the cDNA or gDNA that made up the material.

Original methodology: Amplification of reference gene primers was used by the study to estimate nucleated cell counts. TCRdb's copy holds only in-frame clones and misses some; the assay was immunoSEQ multiplex PCR. V and J calls and clone size follow that table, whereas D and trimming were derived from the DNA. This sample has 310,000 or so clones, with about 89% found just once. Germline V gene lookup returns CDR1 LNHDA and CDR2 SQIVND (reference sequence). V trimming: 5 bases; J trimming: 5 bases; junction bases outside the gene matches: 8. This CDR3 spans 14 amino acids. Sequenced material: peripheral blood. The chain recombines TRBV19 with TRBJ1-1, with 7 bases matching TRBD1. The source is a man aged 18 to 29 who had recovered from COVID-19. In nucleotides, the CDR3 is TGTGCCAGTAGTCCGGACAGGCATGCAACTGAAGCTTTCTTT. Encoded protein: CASSPDRHATEAFF.